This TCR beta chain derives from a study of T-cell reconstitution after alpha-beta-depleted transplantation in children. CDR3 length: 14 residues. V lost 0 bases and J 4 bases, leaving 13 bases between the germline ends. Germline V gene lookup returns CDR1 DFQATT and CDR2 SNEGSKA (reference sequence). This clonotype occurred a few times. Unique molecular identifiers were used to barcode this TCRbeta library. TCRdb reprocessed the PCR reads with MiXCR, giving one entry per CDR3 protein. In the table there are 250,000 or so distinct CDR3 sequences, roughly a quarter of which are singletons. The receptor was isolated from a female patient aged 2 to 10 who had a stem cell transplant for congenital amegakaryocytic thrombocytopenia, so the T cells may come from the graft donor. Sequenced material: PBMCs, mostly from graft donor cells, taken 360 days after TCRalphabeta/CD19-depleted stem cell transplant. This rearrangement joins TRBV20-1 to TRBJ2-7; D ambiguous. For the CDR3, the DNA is TGCAGTGCTAGAGATCTGACTCCACCTTACGAGCAGTACTTC. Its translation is CSARDLTPPYEQYF.